One sample yielded the 10 T cell receptor beta chains listed below, sequenced in a study of OX40 agonist ivuxolimab in advanced cancers. TCRdb's copy holds only in-frame clones and misses some; the assay was immunoSEQ multiplex PCR. This repertoire shows roughly 48,000 clones, roughly 80% found once; its top ten account for more than 0.95%. This material consisted of CD4+ or CD8+ T cells sorted from blood, taken in a trial of the OX40 agonist ivuxolimab. The receptors stem from an adult with an advanced solid tumor such as melanoma, head and neck, liver or kidney cancer.

This chain uses TRBV28 with TRBJ2-6; D gene uncertain. The CDR3 consists of 13 residues. The V gene's germline CDR1 is MDHEN and CDR2 SYDVKM. The V end was cut by 1 base, the J end by 2 bases, with 0 bases between. CDR3 DNA sequence: TGTGCCAGCAGTTTATCTGGGGCCAACGTCCTGACTTTC. This translates into CASSLSGANVLTF.

This clone was picked up a small number of times. The chain couples TRBV28 to TRBJ1-2; D might be TRBD1 (6 bases). The CDR3 length is 12 residues. The germline V gene encodes CDR1 MDHEN and CDR2 SYDVKM. V was clipped by 6 bases and J by 5 bases, with 10 bases between them. The CDR3 region is CASRPGVYGYTF. CDR3 coding DNA: TGTGCCAGCAGGCCAGGGGTATATGGCTACACCTTC.

The chain uses TRBV2 and TRBJ2-1; the D gene is possibly TRBD2 (5 bases). The V gene lost 10 bases and the J gene lost 0 bases, with 16 bases spanning the gap. From germline, CDR1 is SNHLY and CDR2 FYNNEI. CDR3 length: 15 amino acids. CDR3: CATTEGLSSYNEQFF. In DNA form, the CDR3 reads TGTGCCACTACCGAGGGCCTAAGCTCCTACAATGAGCAGTTCTTC.

The chain links TRBV4-1 to TRBJ2-1; a weak D match, TRBD2 (6 bases). V was pared by 3 bases and J by 7 bases, with 19 bases between. Germline V lookup: CDR1 MGHRA, CDR2 YSYEKL. This CDR3 comprises 16 residues. The CDR3 nucleotides are TGCGCCAGCAGCCAGGAAGGAGGGACTGTACGTAATGAGCAGTTCTTC. This sequence encodes CASSQEGGTVRNEQFF.

Only a few counts were recorded for this clone. This chain connects TRBV28 to TRBJ1-1; the D gene is possibly TRBD1 (6 bases). The V end was cut by 6 bases, the J end by 3 bases, with 11 bases between. There are 13 residues in the CDR3. The germline CDR1 and CDR2 sequences are MDHEN and SYDVKM. The DNA of the CDR3 is TGTGCCAGCAGCCGAGGGGGGCACACTGAAGCTTTCTTT. This encodes CASSRGGHTEAFF.

The CDR3 loop is CASSGDRGLRAEAFF. In DNA form, the CDR3 reads TGTGCCAGCAGCGGGGACAGGGGTTTGAGGGCTGAAGCTTTCTTT. The V and J genes are TRBV5-5 and TRBJ1-1, with 10 bases fitting TRBD1. The ends lost 4 bases at V and 6 bases at J; junction bases unmatched: 9. CDR1 is SGHKS and CDR2 is YYEKEE in the germline V gene (reference sequence). The length of the CDR3 is 15 residues.

The gene calls are TRBV6-6 and TRBJ2-7; TRBD1 matches at 7 bases. The V gene's germline CDR1 is MNHNY and CDR2 SVGAGI (reference sequence). The CDR3 consists of 11 residues. The ends lost 4 bases at V and 9 bases at J; junction bases unmatched: 3. The CDR3 sequence is CASSSTGVQYF. The DNA of the CDR3 is TGTGCCAGCAGTTCAACAGGGGTGCAGTACTTC.

The chain couples TRBV6-1 to TRBJ2-7, with unresolved D. This CDR3 is built from 14 residues. CDR1 MNHNS and CDR2 SASEGT come from the germline V gene. Trimming left V 2 bases short and J 2 bases short, with 10 bases between. This CDR3 is CASSERLGTYEQYF. Written as DNA, the CDR3 is TGTGCCAGCAGTGAAAGGTTGGGGACCTACGAGCAGTACTTC.

This chain joins TRBV11-2 and TRBJ2-1, with 10 bases fitting TRBD2. The germline gives CDR1 SGHAT, CDR2 FQNNGV. V lost 5 bases, J lost 12 bases, and 19 bases stayed unmatched. CDR3 length: 17 amino acids. The CDR3 region is CASSRPFPTSGTLGQFF. The CDR3 coding sequence is TGTGCCAGCAGCCGCCCCTTTCCAACTAGCGGGACCCTAGGGCAGTTCTTC. The variable domain in full, completed from reference TRBV11-2 and TRBJ2-1, reads EAGVAQSPRYKIIEKRQSVAFWCNPISGHATLYWYQQILGQGPKLLIQFQNNGVVDDSQLPKDRFSAERLKGVDSTLKIQPAKLEDSAVYLCASSRPFPTSGTLGQFFGPGTRLTVL.

The chain employs TRBV7-2 and TRBJ2-7; D is unclear. Germline CDR1 reads SGHTA; CDR2 reads FQGNSA. The germline V and J ends were trimmed by 4 bases and 3 bases, with 22 bases remaining between them. This CDR3 has 17 amino acids. This chain's CDR3 is CASSSQISDGAYYEQYF. In DNA form, the CDR3 reads TGTGCCAGCAGCTCCCAGATCTCCGATGGAGCATACTACGAGCAGTACTTC.